This T cell receptor beta chain was captured by sequencing in a study of tumor and adjacent non-tumor tissue in lung cancer. About this clonotype: Relative to the germline gene, one junction end is altered; a read error may explain this.

Germline values: CDR1 SQVTM, CDR2 ANQGSEA. The CDR3 covers 16 residues. TCRbeta libraries were built with three rounds of nested PCR, modified from ARM-PCR. Each CDR3 protein gets one entry after TCRdb re-called the multiplex PCR reads with MiXCR. The sample has about 90,000 distinct CDR3 sequences, under 80% seen once. The template was RNA from unsorted bulk tissue. The normal lung tissue was taken more than 3 cm from the tumor edge. Material: distant non-tumor lung tissue. The source is a woman aged 45-65 years with non-small cell lung cancer. This chain joins TRBV29-1 and TRBJ2-3, with 8 bases aligning to TRBD2. The CDR3 bases are TGCGGCGTTGAAAATAGGCTAGCGGGTAATACATATACGCAGTATTTT. Encoded protein: CGVENRLAGNTYTQYF.